A single sample is the source of the 29 T cell receptor beta chains below, sequenced in a study of blood T cell repertoires in COVID-19 (TCRdb year 2020). Libraries came from the immunoSEQ multiplex PCR assay. TCRdb limited this immuneACCESS table to in-frame rearrangements with V and J called. A share of clones is missing; checked studies link under half to unresolved V genes, and the rest is unexplained. The sample table contains some 240,000 clones; only one count was recorded for about nine tenths of them. The ten largest account for just over 7% of the sample. Sample: peripheral blood. The receptor source for this set is a man aged 55 to 70 who had recovered from COVID-19.

This clone was recorded only once. The chain links TRBV6-5 to TRBJ2-2; 7 bases map to TRBD1. Germline CDR1 reads MNHEY; CDR2 reads SVGAGI. V dropped 3 bases and J dropped 1; count of bases not matched to a gene: 2. This CDR3 has 15 amino acids. The CDR3 sequence is CASSYGDRNTGELFF. DNA for the CDR3: TGTGCCAGCAGTTATGGGGACAGGAACACCGGGGAGCTGTTTTTT.

The chain uses TRBV30 and TRBJ2-2, with a possible D match to TRBD1 (6 bases). This CDR3 is built from 14 residues. CDR1 and CDR2 (germline): GTSNPN, SVGIG (reference sequence). Trimming stripped 2 bases from V and 1 base from J, with 8 bases between. In nucleotides, the CDR3 is TGTGCCTGGAGTAGACAGGAGAACACCGGGGAGCTGTTTTTT. As protein: CAWSRQENTGELFF.

This chain uses TRBV5-4 with TRBJ2-5; the match to TRBD2 covers 8 bases. The V and J ends lost 4 bases and 6 bases, in that order; junction bases with no gene match: 5. Germline V CDR1 and CDR2: SGHNT, YYREEE (reference sequence). The CDR3 totals 13 residues. CDR3 in amino acids: CASSRGGRKTQYF. The CDR3 nucleotides are TGTGCCAGCAGCCGCGGGGGGCGGAAGACCCAGTACTTC.

This chain links TRBV3-1 (or the pseudogene TRBV3-2) with TRBJ2-1; TRBD2 might be the D (6 bases). Trimming shortened V by 4 bases and J by 14 bases, and 12 bases separated the two germline ends. Germline values: CDR1 LGHDT, CDR2 YNNKEL (reference sequence). This CDR3 is built from 11 residues. DNA for the CDR3: TGTGCCAGCAGCCCGGGACTTCAAAAGTTCTTC. Encoded protein: CASSPGLQKFF.

Written as DNA, the CDR3 is TGTGCCAGCTCAGCGGGACAGGGCGACACTGAAGCTTTCTTT. It encodes CASSAGQGDTEAFF. The chain links TRBV18 to TRBJ1-1, with 9 bases lining up with TRBD1. The CDR3 has 14 residues. Germline V gene data show CDR1 as KGHSH and CDR2 as LQKENI. Trimming took 5 bases from V and 3 from J; bases not matched to a gene: 4.

This clone was picked up one time. V gene TRBV7-2 combines with J gene TRBJ1-3; the D is unclear. V lost 3 bases and J 4 bases, leaving 7 bases between the germline ends. The CDR3 length is 13 residues. Germline values: CDR1 SGHTA, CDR2 FQGNSA. This CDR3 is CASSFFVGNTIYF. In DNA form, the CDR3 reads TGTGCCAGCAGCTTTTTTGTAGGAAACACCATATATTTT.

The chain recombines TRBV5-1 with TRBJ1-1; the match to TRBD1 covers 8 bases. CDR3 length: 16 residues. V trimming: 3 bases; J trimming: 5 bases; junction bases outside the gene matches: 12. The germline V gene encodes CDR1 SGHRS and CDR2 YFSETQ. This chain's CDR3 is CASSWEQQGVGTEAFF. The CDR3 DNA reads as TGCGCCAGCAGCTGGGAGCAACAGGGGGTGGGAACTGAAGCTTTCTTT.

This chain connects TRBV28 to TRBJ1-2; D unclear. Germline CDR1 and CDR2: MDHEN and SYDVKM. The CDR3 runs to 17 residues. The V end was cut by 4 bases, the J end by 3 bases, with 21 bases between. The CDR3: CASSSSSLRILYYGYTF. The DNA for the CDR3 is TGTGCCAGCAGTTCTAGCTCCCTACGGATCTTGTACTATGGCTACACCTTC.

This chain connects TRBV6-5 to TRBJ1-6; tentative D call: TRBD1 (6 bases). Germline V lookup: CDR1 MNHEY, CDR2 SVGAGI. The ends were cut back, 4 bases at V and 9 bases at J, with 16 bases in the middle. The CDR3 is 15 residues long. CDR3 region: CASSSRTAPGSPLHF. Here the CDR3 DNA reads TGTGCCAGCAGTTCGCGGACAGCACCCGGTTCACCCCTCCACTTT.

The table lists this clone with a count of one. CDR3 protein: CASSYAGVGEAFF. The CDR3 DNA sequence: TGTGCCAGCAGCTATGCAGGGGTGGGTGAAGCTTTCTTT. The chain combines TRBV14 with TRBJ1-1, with D perhaps matching TRBD1 (6 bases). The V end was cut by 5 bases, the J end by 7 bases, with 14 bases between. This CDR3 contains 13 residues. Germline V gives CDR1 SGHDN, CDR2 FVKESK.

V and J are TRBV2 and TRBJ1-5; the match to TRBD1 covers 8 bases. The CDR3 is 16 amino acids. Germline assignment: CDR1 SNHLY and CDR2 FYNNEI. V lost 6 bases, J lost 7 bases, and 14 bases stayed unmatched. CDR3 residues: CASRDETGAVWQPQHF. The CDR3 DNA follows: TGTGCCAGCAGAGACGAGACAGGGGCGGTTTGGCAGCCCCAGCATTTT. The complete variable domain, with remaining parts taken from reference TRBV2 and TRBJ1-5, reads EPEVTQTPSHQVTQMGQEVILRCVPISNHLYFYWYRQILGQKVEFLVSFYNNEISEKSEIFDDQFSVERPDGSNFTLKIRSTKLEDSAMYFCASRDETGAVWQPQHFGDGTRLSIL.

The chain couples TRBV18 to TRBJ2-7, with 7 positions matching TRBD2. From germline, CDR1 is KGHSH and CDR2 LQKENI. This CDR3 is 14 amino acids long. J lost 1 base, V lost 6 bases, and 6 bases had no gene match. Here the CDR3 reads CASSPWGGSYEQYV. CDR3 in DNA: TGTGCCAGCTCGCCCTGGGGGGGTTCCTACGAGCAGTACGTC.

The chain is built from TRBV19 and TRBJ2-6; TRBD1 matches 7 bases. CDR1 is LNHDA and CDR2 is SQIVND in the germline V gene (reference sequence). The V and J ends lost 5 bases and 0 bases, in that order; junction bases with no gene match: 7. The CDR3 is made up of 17 amino acids. This chain's CDR3 is CASSRSGGRSGANVLTF. CDR3 sequence (DNA): TGTGCCAGTAGTCGGTCAGGGGGTCGCTCTGGGGCCAACGTCCTGACTTTC.

This clone was seen only a few times. V usage is TRBV5-1 and J usage is TRBJ2-2; D uncertain. The V gene's germline CDR1 is SGHRS and CDR2 YFSETQ. With 4 bases removed from V and 4 bases from J, the gap between germline ends came to 14 bases. The CDR3 contains 15 residues. DNA of the CDR3: TGCGCCAGCAGCCCCCTAATTAGTGCCACCGGGGAGCTGTTTTTT. Its translation: CASSPLISATGELFF. Filled out from reference TRBV5-1 and TRBJ2-2, the complete variable domain reads KAGVTQTPRYLIKTRGQQVTLSCSPISGHRSVSWYQQTPGQGLQFLFEYFSETQRNKGNFPGRFSGRQFSNSRSEMNVSTLELGDSALYLCASSPLISATGELFFGEGSRLTVL.

V is TRBV5-1 and J is TRBJ2-1; D is possibly TRBD2 (7 bases). There are 14 residues in the CDR3. Germline V gene data show CDR1 as SGHRS and CDR2 as YFSETQ. Deletions cut 0 bases from V and 6 bases from J, with 10 bases between. As DNA, the CDR3 is TGCGCCAGCAGCTTGGAGGGAGGGGGCAATGAGCAGTTCTTC. Encoded protein: CASSLEGGGNEQFF.

This chain uses TRBV6-6 with TRBJ1-2; no reliable D call. The CDR3 consists of 13 residues. The ends were cut back, 5 bases at V and 4 bases at J, with 11 bases in the middle. Germline V gene sequence: CDR1 MNHNY, CDR2 SVGAGI (reference sequence). The CDR3, as DNA: TGTGCCAGCAGTCCCGGGTTCTCCTATGGCTACACCTTC. It translates to CASSPGFSYGYTF.

Only one count was recorded for this clone. The chain carries TRBV5-4 and TRBJ2-1; 8 bases are a match to TRBD2. J gave up 6 bases and V 7 bases, and 3 bases lay outside the gene matches. This CDR3 contains 12 residues. From germline, CDR1 is SGHNT and CDR2 YYREEE (reference sequence). In DNA form, the CDR3 reads TGTGCCAGCGCTGCGGGGGGCAATGAGCAGTTCTTC. Translation: CASAAGGNEQFF.

This clone turned up a few times. The chain links TRBV5-1 to TRBJ1-6; 10 bases are shared with TRBD1. There are 15 residues in the CDR3. The J segment lost 8 bases and the V segment lost 3 bases, leaving 5 bases of the junction unmatched. Germline V gene lookup returns CDR1 SGHRS and CDR2 YFSETQ. The CDR3 reads CASSSGTGVHSPLHF. The CDR3 region has the DNA TGCGCCAGCAGCTCCGGGACAGGGGTACATTCACCCCTCCACTTT.

J is TRBJ2-5 and V is TRBV24-1; 10 positions match TRBD1. CDR1 KGHDR and CDR2 SFDVKD come from the germline V gene. The CDR3 has 15 residues. Trimming removed 5 bases from V and 5 bases from J; junction bases left unmatched: 7. This CDR3 reads CATSGGTGAWETQYF. CDR3 DNA: TGTGCCACCAGTGGAGGGACAGGGGCATGGGAGACCCAGTACTTC.

The chain carries TRBV5-1 and TRBJ1-2, with 7 bases lining up with TRBD1. The CDR3 extends over 14 amino acids. J gave up 6 bases and V 0 bases, and 5 bases lay outside the gene matches. The V gene's germline CDR1 is SGHRS and CDR2 YFSETQ. The CDR3, as DNA: TGCGCCAGCAGCTTGGGACAGGGATCGGATGGCTACACCTTC. It is translated as CASSLGQGSDGYTF.

The chain carries TRBV9 and TRBJ2-3, with D perhaps TRBD1 (7 bases). The germline V gene encodes CDR1 SGDLS and CDR2 YYNGEE. The CDR3 extends over 15 amino acids. Trimming cost V 1 base and J 5 bases, with 14 bases left between them. The CDR3 loop is CASSVIPQGGDTQYF. DNA of the CDR3: TGTGCCAGCAGCGTAATCCCCCAGGGGGGAGATACGCAGTATTTT.

This rearrangement joins TRBV7-8 to TRBJ2-2; D is perhaps TRBD2 (6 bases). Germline V gene lookup returns CDR1 SGHVS and CDR2 FQNEAQ. This CDR3 comprises 17 residues. Deletions cut 2 bases from V and 1 base from J, with 14 bases between. The CDR3 is CASSLREVRGNTGELFF. The CDR3 nucleotides are TGTGCCAGCAGCTTAAGGGAGGTGCGGGGGAACACCGGGGAGCTGTTTTTT.

In the case of this clone: Additional DNA sequences in this sample encode the identical CDR3. The chain joins TRBV9 to TRBJ1-3; possibly TRBD1 for D (5 bases). Germline V CDR1 and CDR2: SGDLS, YYNGEE. This CDR3 is built from 15 residues. The ends were cut back, 0 bases at V and 2 bases at J, with 9 bases in the middle. This CDR3 is CASSVAGEPGNTIYF. The CDR3 bases are TGTGCCAGCAGCGTAGCGGGGGAGCCTGGAAACACCATATATTTT.

This clone is a singleton in its sample. The chain carries TRBV5-1 and TRBJ2-2; D uncertain. Germline V gene data show CDR1 as SGHRS and CDR2 as YFSETQ. This CDR3 has 15 amino acids. Trimming took off 5 bases at V and 1 base at J, with 12 bases between the two ends. In nucleotides, the CDR3 is TGCGCCAGCAGACTAAGAGACCTGAACACCGGGGAGCTGTTTTTT. Translating gives CASRLRDLNTGELFF.

The chain couples TRBV2 to TRBJ2-7, with 7 bases identical to TRBD1. This CDR3 comprises 17 residues. The germline V gene encodes CDR1 SNHLY and CDR2 FYNNEI. V shed 6 bases, J shed 1 base, and the junction held 15 bases outside the gene matches. The CDR3 here is CASSPAPDRADSYEQYV. CDR3 bases: TGTGCCAGCAGCCCCGCCCCCGACAGGGCGGATTCCTACGAGCAGTACGTC.

The chain recombines TRBV5-1 with TRBJ2-5, with 8 nucleotides matching TRBD2. The CDR3 totals 14 residues. Trimming at V came to 3 bases and at J to 4 bases, leaving 5 bases not matched to a gene. CDR1 and CDR2 (germline): SGHRS, YFSETQ. In nucleotides, the CDR3 is TGCGCCAGCAGCTCAAGCACTAGCGGAGAGACCCAGTACTTC. Translated, it gives CASSSSTSGETQYF. Supplemented by reference TRBV5-1 and TRBJ2-5, the full variable domain reads KAGVTQTPRYLIKTRGQQVTLSCSPISGHRSVSWYQQTPGQGLQFLFEYFSETQRNKGNFPGRFSGRQFSNSRSEMNVSTLELGDSALYLCASSSSTSGETQYFGPGTRLLVL.

This chain connects TRBV18 to TRBJ2-7; 8 positions agree with TRBD1. After removal of 7 bases from V and 3 bases from J, the junction contained 8 bases not matched to a gene. The CDR3 covers 14 residues. Per the germline V gene, CDR1 is KGHSH and CDR2 is LQKENI. The CDR3 sequence: CASCPTGDCYEQYF. The CDR3 nucleotides read TGTGCCAGCTGCCCGACAGGGGATTGCTACGAGCAGTACTTC. Filled out from reference TRBV18 and TRBJ2-7, the complete variable domain reads NAGVMQNPRHLVRRRGQEARLRCSPMKGHSHVYWYRQLPEEGLKFMVYLQKENIIDESGMPKERFSAEFPKEGPSILRIQQVVRGDSAAYFCASCPTGDCYEQYFGPGTRLTVT.

The chain uses TRBV27 and TRBJ2-2; 7 nucleotides match TRBD2. Germline CDR1 is MNHEY and CDR2 is SMNVEV (reference sequence). J was trimmed by 3 bases and V by 5 bases; bases with no gene match: 9. The CDR3 has 16 amino acids. CDR3 in DNA: TGTGCCAGCAGTCTAACACGGCTAGCGGACACCGGGGAGCTGTTTTTT. This codes for CASSLTRLADTGELFF.

This clone turned up a few times. This CDR3 is CASSFRGGYEQYV. Here the CDR3 DNA reads TGTGCCAGCAGTTTTCGGGGGGGGTACGAGCAGTACGTC. V usage is TRBV27 and J usage is TRBJ2-7; TRBD2 aligns across 8 bases. Germline values: CDR1 MNHEY, CDR2 SMNVEV (reference sequence). This CDR3 has 13 amino acids. J lost 4 bases, V lost 3 bases, and 2 bases had no gene match.